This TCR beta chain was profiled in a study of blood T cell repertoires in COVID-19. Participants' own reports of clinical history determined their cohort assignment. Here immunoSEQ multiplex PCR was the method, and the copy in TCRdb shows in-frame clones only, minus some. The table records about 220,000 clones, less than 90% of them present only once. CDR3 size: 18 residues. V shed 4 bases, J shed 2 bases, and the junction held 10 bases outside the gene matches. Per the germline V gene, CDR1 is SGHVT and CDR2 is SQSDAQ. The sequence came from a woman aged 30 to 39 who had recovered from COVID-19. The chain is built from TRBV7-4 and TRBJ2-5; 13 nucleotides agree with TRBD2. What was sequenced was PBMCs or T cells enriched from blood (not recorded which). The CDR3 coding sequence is TGTGCCAGCAGCTCGCCGTGGACTAGCGGGGGATCTCAAGAGACCCAGTACTTC. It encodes CASSSPWTSGGSQETQYF.